Below are 24 T cell receptor beta chains sequenced from a single sample in a study of cytomegalovirus exposure and HLA in healthy donors. Vbeta (60) and Jbeta (13) primers were used in the PCR. Some clones are missing from TCRdb's copy, which holds only in-frame ones; the method was immunoSEQ multiplex PCR. The sample lists approximately 110,000 clones; 65% to 75% were seen once. What was sequenced was PBMCs. These receptor sequences come from a man aged 40-50 years in good health and CMV-seropositive.

This clone has only one observation. The V and J genes are TRBV29-1 and TRBJ2-3, with 7 bases fitting TRBD1. Per germline, CDR1 SQVTM and CDR2 ANQGSEA. The CDR3 spans 14 residues. The V gene end was trimmed by 0 bases and the J gene end by 3 bases; junction bases not matched to a gene: 3. Here the CDR3 DNA reads TGCAGCGTTGAAGAACAGGGGTGGACAGATACGCAGTATTTT. It specifies CSVEEQGWTDTQYF.

This rearrangement joins TRBV5-1 to TRBJ2-1; possibly TRBD2 for D (6 bases). The CDR3 is made up of 15 amino acids. Germline V gene data show CDR1 as SGHRS and CDR2 as YFSETQ. V dropped 6 bases and J dropped 7 bases, with 20 bases sitting between them. CDR3 residues: CASTPGVAETNEQFF. The CDR3 DNA is TGCGCCAGCACCCCCGGGGTAGCGGAAACTAATGAGCAGTTCTTC.

V usage is TRBV28 and J usage is TRBJ1-1; tentatively, D is TRBD1 (6 bases). The CDR3 extends over 16 amino acids. Germline lookup yields CDR1 MDHEN and CDR2 SYDVKM. V was pared by 2 bases and J by 5 bases, with 18 bases between. This CDR3 is CASSLRQGKGRTEAFF. CDR3 sequence (DNA): TGTGCCAGCAGTTTAAGGCAGGGGAAGGGTAGGACTGAAGCTTTCTTT.

This clone was counted between two and nine times. J is TRBJ2-2 and V is TRBV19, with 8 bases fitting TRBD1. The CDR3 runs to 14 residues. Germline assignment: CDR1 LNHDA and CDR2 SQIVND (reference sequence). The CDR3 loop reads CASDRGQDTGELFF. Written as DNA, the CDR3 is TGTGCTTCCGACAGGGGACAGGACACCGGGGAGCTGTTTTTT.

This clone has a handful of counts. The gene calls are TRBV29-1 and TRBJ2-3, with D tentatively TRBD1 (5 bases). The CDR3 length is 14 residues. V lost 7 bases, J lost 4 bases, and 18 bases lay in between. Per the germline V gene, CDR1 is SQVTM and CDR2 is ANQGSEA. The CDR3 loop reads CSAQGMWSSDTQYF. CDR3 nucleotide sequence: TGCAGCGCTCAGGGAATGTGGAGTTCAGATACGCAGTATTTT.

This chain joins TRBV4-2 and TRBJ2-5, with D uncertain. Germline CDR1 and CDR2: LGHNA and YNFKEQ. Between the trimmed V and J ends, which lost 0 bases and 2 bases, there was a span of 10 bases. This CDR3 has 15 amino acids. CDR3: CASSQDRPGQETQYF. DNA of the CDR3: TGTGCCAGCAGCCAAGATCGGCCCGGGCAAGAGACCCAGTACTTC.

This sequence joins TRBV2 and TRBJ2-7, with TRBD1 identical over 8 bases. Germline V CDR1 and CDR2: SNHLY, FYNNEI. The CDR3 loop spans 12 amino acids. V shed 5 bases, J shed 13 bases, and the junction held 10 bases outside the gene matches. CDR3 loop: CASSNSGGWLYV. The CDR3 coding sequence is TGTGCCAGCAGTAATTCAGGGGGCTGGCTTTACGTC.

In this sample, this clone turned up a few times. J is TRBJ2-4 and V is TRBV5-6, with a possible D match to TRBD2 (6 bases). The CDR3 sequence is 15 residues long. Germline V gene data show CDR1 as SGHDT and CDR2 as YYEEEE. The V end was cut by 3 bases, the J end by 8 bases, with 18 bases between. CDR3 protein: CASSSGLSNRDIQYF. The CDR3 DNA follows: TGTGCCAGCAGCTCCGGACTATCTAATCGGGACATTCAGTACTTC. Full variable domain (remainder filled in from reference TRBV5-6 and TRBJ2-4): DAGVTQSPTHLIKTRGQQVTLRCSPKSGHDTVSWYQQALGQGPQFIFQYYEEEERQRGNFPDRFSGHQFPNYSSELNVNALLLGDSALYLCASSSGLSNRDIQYFGAGTRLSVL.

This clone has just one count. This chain links TRBV4-3 with TRBJ2-2; D is undetermined. The CDR3 totals 12 residues. Between the trimmed V and J ends, which lost 4 bases and 7 bases, there was a span of 7 bases. CDR1 LGHNA and CDR2 YSLEER come from the germline V gene. In DNA, the CDR3 is TGCGCCAGCAGCCCCCATCACGGGGAGCTGTTTTTT. Translating gives CASSPHHGELFF.

The CDR3 sequence: CASSPQGFETQYF. For the CDR3, the DNA is TGTGCCAGCAGCCCACAGGGGTTCGAGACCCAGTACTTC. The chain has TRBV9 and TRBJ2-5, with 7 bases that match TRBD1. The CDR3 runs to 13 residues. The germline gives CDR1 SGDLS, CDR2 YYNGEE. The ends lost 4 bases at V and 5 bases at J; junction bases unmatched: 5. Looking up the rest from reference TRBV9 and TRBJ2-5 gives the full variable domain: DSGVTQTPKHLITATGQRVTLRCSPRSGDLSVYWYQQSLDQGLQFLIQYYNGEERAKGNILERFSAQQFPDLHSELNLSSLELGDSALYFCASSPQGFETQYFGPGTRLLVL.

This sequence joins TRBV4-1 and TRBJ1-2; D perhaps matches TRBD1 (5 bases). V shed 4 bases and J shed 3 bases, with 15 bases lying between them. The germline V gene has CDR1 MGHRA and CDR2 YSYEKL. The length of the CDR3 is 15 residues. The CDR3 protein is CASSLAGTFDYGYTF. The CDR3 DNA sequence: TGCGCCAGCAGCCTGGCGGGGACCTTTGACTATGGCTACACCTTC.

The chain couples TRBV6-1 to TRBJ2-7; 7 bases agree with TRBD2. J was trimmed by 0 bases and V by 1 base; bases with no gene match: 3. The CDR3 has 15 amino acids. Germline V CDR1 and CDR2: MNHNS, SASEGT. This CDR3 reads CASSEGGGSSYEQYF. As DNA, the CDR3 is TGTGCCAGCAGTGAAGGGGGGGGTTCCTCCTACGAGCAGTACTTC.

This rearrangement joins TRBV27 to TRBJ2-6; 8 bases are shared with TRBD1. J was trimmed by 4 bases and V by 3 bases; bases with no gene match: 14. CDR1 is MNHEY, CDR2 SMNVEV, per germline (reference sequence). The CDR3 runs to 19 residues. CDR3 coding DNA: TGTGCCAGCAGTTTTACTACCCCCTGGACAGGGATCGGGGCCAACGTCCTGACTTTC. Amino acids: CASSFTTPWTGIGANVLTF.

This clone was counted only a few times. The chain is built from TRBV4-3 and TRBJ2-1; tentative D call: TRBD2 (5 bases). The CDR3 covers 16 residues. Germline CDR1 is LGHNA and CDR2 is YSLEER. V gave up 4 bases and J gave up 3 bases, with 16 bases separating them. The CDR3, as DNA: TGCGCCAGCAGCCCGGATCGGGCTAGCCGCTACAATGAGCAGTTCTTC. Amino acid sequence: CASSPDRASRYNEQFF.

The CDR3 DNA follows: TGTGCCAGCAGTTCAATACGGCCAGGGGGAGGAGGCACTGAAGCTTTCTTT. Encoded protein: CASSSIRPGGGGTEAFF. The chain employs TRBV27 and TRBJ1-1, with 7 bases matching TRBD1. The CDR3 length is 17 residues. The J segment lost 4 bases and the V segment lost 4 bases, leaving 15 bases of the junction unmatched. Germline V CDR1 and CDR2: MNHEY, SMNVEV (reference sequence).

V gene TRBV7-2 combines with J gene TRBJ2-5; a possible D gene is TRBD2 (5 bases). The germline V gene encodes CDR1 SGHTA and CDR2 FQGNSA. The V end lost 3 bases, the J end lost 4 bases, and 15 bases lay between the germline ends. The CDR3 spans 15 residues. The DNA for the CDR3 is TGTGCCAGCAGCTTTAAGGTGGGAGAAGGAGAGACCCAGTACTTC. It yields the protein CASSFKVGEGETQYF.

The chain carries TRBV27 and TRBJ1-1; a possible D gene is TRBD1 (5 bases). The CDR3 extends over 14 amino acids. Per germline, CDR1 MNHEY and CDR2 SMNVEV (reference sequence). V gave up 3 bases and J gave up 1 base, with 9 bases separating them. The CDR3 here is CASSFGGPNTEAFF. Here the CDR3 DNA reads TGTGCCAGCAGTTTCGGGGGACCGAACACTGAAGCTTTCTTT.

This clone was seen only a few times. The genes are TRBV4-1 and TRBJ2-5, with TRBD1 as a possible D gene (8 bases). CDR1 and CDR2 (germline): MGHRA, YSYEKL. Trimming removed 6 bases from V and 5 bases from J, with 19 bases in between. The CDR3 length is 15 residues. CDR3 sequence reads: CASRSGGGSWETQYF. The CDR3 bases are TGCGCCAGCAGATCAGGGGGCGGGAGTTGGGAGACCCAGTACTTC.

V is TRBV5-1 and J is TRBJ1-2; 10 nucleotides agree with TRBD1. Trimming cost V 0 bases and J 5 bases; bases outside gene matches: 4. The V gene's germline CDR1 is SGHRS and CDR2 YFSETQ. The CDR3 is 15 residues long. CDR3 sequence (DNA): TGCGCCAGCAGCTTGGAGGGACAGGGGACATATGGCTACACCTTC. Its translation is CASSLEGQGTYGYTF.

V and J are TRBV30 and TRBJ2-1; TRBD2 agrees at 10 bases. Looked up from germline, CDR1 is GTSNPN and CDR2 is SVGIG (reference sequence). The CDR3 contains 15 residues. V gave up 5 bases and J gave up 4 bases; unmatched junction bases: 8. The CDR3 DNA reads TGTGCCTGGGACCTAGCGGGGGCTGTGTACAATGAGCAGTTCTTC. Encoded protein: CAWDLAGAVYNEQFF. Together with reference TRBV30 and TRBJ2-1, the CDR3 gives the full variable domain: SQTIHQWPATLVQPVGSPLSLECTVEGTSNPNLYWYRQAAGRGLQLLFYSVGIGQISSEVPQNLSASRPQDRQFILSSKKLLLSDSGFYLCAWDLAGAVYNEQFFGPGTRLTVL.

This clone was recorded a few times. V is TRBV6-1 and J is TRBJ2-3, with 10 bases matching TRBD2. Per the germline V gene, CDR1 is MNHNS and CDR2 is SASEGT. V dropped 2 bases and J dropped 8; count of bases not matched to a gene: 7. CDR3 size: 15 residues. CDR3 residues: CASSEPAGGDSTQYF. CDR3 sequence (DNA): TGTGCCAGCAGTGAACCAGCGGGAGGGGATTCTACGCAGTATTTT.

In this sample, this clone turned up a few times. The chain is built from TRBV5-1 and TRBJ2-7; no clear D gene. The germline gives CDR1 SGHRS, CDR2 YFSETQ. Trimming shortened V by 0 bases and J by 0 bases, and 7 bases separated the two germline ends. CDR3 length: 14 residues. CDR3 nucleotide sequence: TGCGCCAGCAGCTTGGAGGCAGGCTCCTACGAGCAGTACGTC. Residues: CASSLEAGSYEQYV.

The rearrangement uses TRBV28 and TRBJ2-7, with 9 bases matching TRBD2. Germline CDR1 MDHEN, CDR2 SYDVKM. This CDR3 is built from 16 residues. J was trimmed by 3 bases and V by 4 bases; bases with no gene match: 10. The CDR3 loop reads CASSSSSSGELYEQYV. CDR3 DNA: TGTGCCAGCAGTTCCTCCTCTAGCGGGGAGCTCTACGAGCAGTACGTC.

V usage is TRBV4-1 and J usage is TRBJ2-3, with D possibly TRBD2 on 5 matching bases. The V gene's germline CDR1 is MGHRA and CDR2 YSYEKL. Deletions cut 1 base from V and 5 bases from J, with 13 bases between. The length of the CDR3 is 15 residues. The DNA for the CDR3 is TGCGCCAGCAGCCAAGTCCTGCCGGGAAAAGATACGCAGTATTTT. Translating it yields CASSQVLPGKDTQYF.